This is a list of T cell receptor beta chains from one sample in a study of T cells in localized non-small cell lung cancer. Sequenced by immunoSEQ multiplex PCR; TCRdb stores in-frame clones only, minus some. The table includes over a thousand clones, 25% detected once. Material: lung tumor tissue, obtained before any cancer treatment. The receptors stem from a woman aged 40-75 years with stage I lung adenocarcinoma. The CDR3 runs from the conserved cysteine through the conserved F or W. A D gene is named only where the DNA matches it firmly. Clone size is stated in some rows and not others, as once, few, many or a class when expanded.

>-|TRBJ2-4|few|TRBV1
TGCGCCAGCAGCCAAGAAGGTAACCCTAAGACGAACATTCAGTACTTC
CASSQEGNPKTNIQYF
>TRBD2|TRBJ2-6|-|TRBV6-8
TGTGCCAGCAGTTACACTAGCGGGGCCTGGGGTGGGGCCAACGTCCTGACTTTC
CASSYTSGAWGGANVLTF
>-|TRBJ1-1|few|TRBV5-1
TGCGCCAGCAGCCCCAGTGTATTTCAGGGACCCTATGAAGCTTTCTTT
CASSPSVFQGPYEAFF
>-|TRBJ2-7|-|TRBV30
TGTGCCTGGAGTGTCGGAGCTACTCAAGCTTACGAGCAGTACTTC
CAWSVGATQAYEQYF
>-|TRBJ1-6|large|TRBV6-8
TGTGCCAGCAGTGCTAGGGGGACCCGTAATTCACCCCTCCACTTT
CASSARGTRNSPLHF
>TRBD1|TRBJ2-7|-|TRBV30
TGTGCCTATTCAACCGGGACAGGGGTCTACGAGCAGTACTTC
CAYSTGTGVYEQYF
>TRBD1|TRBJ2-7|few|TRBV6-1
TGTGCCAGCAGTGAAGGGGACAGCTCCTACGAGCAGTACTTC
CASSEGDSSYEQYF
>-|TRBJ2-5|-|TRBV25-1
TGTGCCAGCAGAACAGACGAGGGGACCCAGTACTTC
CASRTDEGTQYF
>TRBD1|TRBJ1-2|medium-sized|TRBV6-8
TGTGCCAGCAGTGACACGGGACAGGGGGTGTTTGGCTACACCTTC
CASSDTGQGVFGYTF
>-|TRBJ1-5|once|TRBV29-1
TGCAGCGTTGTCCAGGGAGTCAATCAGCCCCAGCATTTT
CSVVQGVNQPQHF
>TRBD2|TRBJ2-5|few|TRBV9
TGTGCCAGCAGCGGGACTAGCGGGGGGGTTCAAGAGACCCAGTACTTC
CASSGTSGGVQETQYF